This T cell receptor beta chain emerged from a study of cytomegalovirus exposure and HLA in healthy donors. Profiled with immunoSEQ multiplex PCR; TCRdb holds only in-frame clones, not every one. In the table there are 150,000 to 200,000 clones, approximately 86% of which are singletons. V gave up 6 bases and J gave up 7 bases; unmatched junction bases: 5. The CDR3 has 13 amino acids. Germline values: CDR1 LNHDA, CDR2 SQIVND (reference sequence). The chain employs TRBV19 and TRBJ2-2; 7 bases are a match to TRBD1. This TCR came from a man between 18 and 29 years old in good health and CMV-seropositive. Sequenced: PBMCs. CDR3 loop: CASRQGSRGELFF. The CDR3 DNA follows: TGTGCCAGTAGACAGGGGAGCCGCGGGGAGCTGTTTTTT.